This T cell receptor (beta chain) was retrieved from a study of shared clonotypes between healthy human individuals. General study findings and limits: Only a few donors were included, so the genetic and exposure-history diversity represented was limited.

As regards this clone: Antigen unknown.

The authors split each subset's genomic DNA evenly across several immunoSEQ plates. Sequenced by immunoSEQ multiplex PCR; TCRdb stores in-frame clones only, minus some. The data contain around 2.5 million clones, roughly 93% of them singletons. The sequencing input was naive CD4+ T cells from PBMCs. Specified subset: CD45RA+ positively selected. This TCR derives from a man between 18 and 35 years old in good health. Some clones in this sample may be carry-over from other donors' samples.

The CDR3 sequence: CASSLAGEYGYTF. CDR3 coding DNA: TGTGCCAGCAGCTTGGCCGGGGAGTATGGCTACACCTTC. The rearrangement links TRBV5-5 to TRBJ1-2; D gene ambiguous. This CDR3 is built from 13 residues. Germline V gene data show CDR1 as SGHKS and CDR2 as YYEKEE (reference sequence). The germline V and J ends were trimmed by 0 bases and 5 bases, with 8 bases remaining between them.